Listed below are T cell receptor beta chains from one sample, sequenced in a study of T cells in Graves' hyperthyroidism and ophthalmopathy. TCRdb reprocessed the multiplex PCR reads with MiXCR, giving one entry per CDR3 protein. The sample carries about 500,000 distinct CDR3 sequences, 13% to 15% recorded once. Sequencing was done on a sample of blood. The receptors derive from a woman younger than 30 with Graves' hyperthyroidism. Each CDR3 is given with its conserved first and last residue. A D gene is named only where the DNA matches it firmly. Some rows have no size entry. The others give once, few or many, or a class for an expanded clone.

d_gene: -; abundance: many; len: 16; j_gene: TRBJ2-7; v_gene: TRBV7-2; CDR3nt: TGTGCCAGCAGCTTAGAGTACGCACTTAGCTCCTACGAGCAGTACTTC; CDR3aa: CASSLEYALSSYEQYF
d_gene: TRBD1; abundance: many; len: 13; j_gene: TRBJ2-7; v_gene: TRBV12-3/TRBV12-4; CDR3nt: TGTGCCAGCAGTTCAGACAGGGGGGTCGAGCAGTACTTC; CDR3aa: CASSSDRGVEQYF
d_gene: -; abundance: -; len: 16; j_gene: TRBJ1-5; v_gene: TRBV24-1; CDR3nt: TGTGCCACCAGTGATTTGGTGGGGGCGGACAATCAGCCCCAGCATTTT; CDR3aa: CATSDLVGADNQPQHF
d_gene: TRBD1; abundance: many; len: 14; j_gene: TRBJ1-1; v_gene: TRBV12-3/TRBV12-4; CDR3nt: TGTGCCAGCAGCCAGGGGGTGGGGAACACTGAAGCTTTCTTT; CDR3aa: CASSQGVGNTEAFF
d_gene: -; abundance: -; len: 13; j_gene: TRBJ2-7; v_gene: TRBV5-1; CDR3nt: TGCGCCAGCAGCGGGGTCAGGTTCAACGAGCAGTACTTC; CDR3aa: CASSGVRFNEQYF
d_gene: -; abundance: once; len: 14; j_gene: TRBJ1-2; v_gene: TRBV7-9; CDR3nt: TGTGCCAGCAGCCCCGGGGGGGCCGCCTATGGCTACACCTTC; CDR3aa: CASSPGGAAYGYTF
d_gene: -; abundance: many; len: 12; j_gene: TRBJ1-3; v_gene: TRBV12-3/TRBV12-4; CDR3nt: TGTGCCAGCACCCCGTCTGGAAACACCATATATTTT; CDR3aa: CASTPSGNTIYF
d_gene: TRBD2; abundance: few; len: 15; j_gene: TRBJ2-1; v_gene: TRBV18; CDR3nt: TGTGCCAGCTCACCCGGGACTAGCGGGAGCGAAGAGCAGTTCTTC; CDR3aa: CASSPGTSGSEEQFF
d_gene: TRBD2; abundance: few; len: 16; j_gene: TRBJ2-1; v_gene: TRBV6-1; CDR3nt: TGTGCCAGCAGTACCCGACTAGCGGGGGCCGGGGGTGAGCAGTTCTTC; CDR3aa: CASSTRLAGAGGEQFF
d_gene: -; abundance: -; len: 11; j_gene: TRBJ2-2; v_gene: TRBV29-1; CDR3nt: TGCAGCGGTCGACGGGCGGGGGAGCTGTTTTTT; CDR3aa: CSGRRAGELFF
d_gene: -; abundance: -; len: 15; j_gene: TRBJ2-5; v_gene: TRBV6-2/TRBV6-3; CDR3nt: TGTGCCAGCAGTTGGTTGGGGGCAGGCCAAGAGACCCAGTACTTC; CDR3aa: CASSWLGAGQETQYF
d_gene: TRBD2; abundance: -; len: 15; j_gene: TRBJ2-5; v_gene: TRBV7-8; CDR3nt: TGTGCCAGCAGCTACAGACTAGCGGGGCGAGAGACCAAGTACTTC; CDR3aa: CASSYRLAGRETKYF
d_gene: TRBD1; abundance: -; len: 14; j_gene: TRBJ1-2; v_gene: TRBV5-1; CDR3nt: TGCGCCAGCAGCCCGGGGACAGTCAGCTATGGCTACACCTTC; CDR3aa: CASSPGTVSYGYTF
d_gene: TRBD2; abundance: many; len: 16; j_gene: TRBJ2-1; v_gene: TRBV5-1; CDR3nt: TGCGCCAGCAGCTTGGAATTGACTAGCGGAAACAATGAGCAGTTCTTC; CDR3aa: CASSLELTSGNNEQFF
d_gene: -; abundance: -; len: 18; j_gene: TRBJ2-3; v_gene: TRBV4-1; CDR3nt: TGCGCCAGCAGCCCGCGAGGCGGTCTAGCCGTCAACACAGATACGCAGTATTTT; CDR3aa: CASSPRGGLAVNTDTQYF
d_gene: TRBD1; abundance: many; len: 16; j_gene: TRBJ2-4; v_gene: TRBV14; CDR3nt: TGTGCCAGCAGCCGAGATACAGGGGGAGCCAAAAACATTCAGTACTTC; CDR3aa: CASSRDTGGAKNIQYF
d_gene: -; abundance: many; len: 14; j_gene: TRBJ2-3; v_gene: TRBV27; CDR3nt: TGTGCCAGCAGTTCTCTAGCGTACACAGATACGCAGTATTTT; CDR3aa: CASSSLAYTDTQYF
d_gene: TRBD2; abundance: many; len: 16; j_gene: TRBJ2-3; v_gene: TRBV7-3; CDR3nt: TGTGCCAGCAGCTCTCGACTAGCGGGAGCCACAGATACGCAGTATTTT; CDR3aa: CASSSRLAGATDTQYF
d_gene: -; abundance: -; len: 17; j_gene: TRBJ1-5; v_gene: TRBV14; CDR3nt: TGTGCCAGCAGCCAAGATCGGGGCAGGGATAGCAATCAGCCCCAGCATTTT; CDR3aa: CASSQDRGRDSNQPQHF
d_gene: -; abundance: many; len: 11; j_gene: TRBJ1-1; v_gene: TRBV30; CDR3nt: TGTGCCTGGAGTGTGAACACTGAAGCTTTCTTT; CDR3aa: CAWSVNTEAFF
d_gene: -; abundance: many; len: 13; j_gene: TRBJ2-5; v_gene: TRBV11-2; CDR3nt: TGTGCCAGCAGCTTAATCGGCGGGGAGACCCAGTACTTC; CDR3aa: CASSLIGGETQYF
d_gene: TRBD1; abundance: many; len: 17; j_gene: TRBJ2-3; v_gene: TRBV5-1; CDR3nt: TGCGCCAGCAGCTTGGAGCCCGGACAGGGGGGGGCAGATACGCAGTATTTT; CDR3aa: CASSLEPGQGGADTQYF
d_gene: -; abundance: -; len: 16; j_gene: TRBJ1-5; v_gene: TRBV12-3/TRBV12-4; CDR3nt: TGTGCCAGCAGTTTATCAGGGGATGGGGGCAATCAGCCCCAGCATTTT; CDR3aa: CASSLSGDGGNQPQHF
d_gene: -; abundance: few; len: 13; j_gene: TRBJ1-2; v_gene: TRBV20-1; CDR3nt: TGCAGTGCCCCAATCGGAGTGGACTATGGCTACACCTTC; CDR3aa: CSAPIGVDYGYTF
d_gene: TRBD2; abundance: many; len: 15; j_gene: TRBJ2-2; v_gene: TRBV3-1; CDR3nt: TGTGCCAGCAGTTCGGGACTAGCCCTCACCGGGGAGCTGTTTTTT; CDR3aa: CASSSGLALTGELFF
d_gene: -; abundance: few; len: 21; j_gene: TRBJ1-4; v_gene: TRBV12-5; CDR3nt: TGTGCTAGTGGTTTGGTGTTACAGGGAACACGAACCCTTGCAACTAATGAAAAACTGTTTTTT; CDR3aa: CASGLVLQGTRTLATNEKLFF
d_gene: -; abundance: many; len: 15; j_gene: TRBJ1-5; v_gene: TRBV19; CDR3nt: TGTGCCAGTCAATCGGATAGGGTGAGCAATCAGCCCCAGCATTTT; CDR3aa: CASQSDRVSNQPQHF
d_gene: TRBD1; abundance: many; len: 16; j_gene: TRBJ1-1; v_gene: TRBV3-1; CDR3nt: TGTACCAGCAGCCAACCCCCCCAGGGGGCGGACACTGAAGCTTTCTTT; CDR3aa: CTSSQPPQGADTEAFF
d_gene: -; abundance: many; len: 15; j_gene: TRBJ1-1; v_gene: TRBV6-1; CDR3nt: TGTGCCAGCAGTCCAACCGCGGCAGGGGACACTGAAGCTTTCTTT; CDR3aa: CASSPTAAGDTEAFF
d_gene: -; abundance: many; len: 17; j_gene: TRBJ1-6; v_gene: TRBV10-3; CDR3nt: TGTGCCTCGGAGCGAGGGACCGAAAGCTCCTATAATTCACCCCTCCACTTT; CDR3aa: CASERGTESSYNSPLHF
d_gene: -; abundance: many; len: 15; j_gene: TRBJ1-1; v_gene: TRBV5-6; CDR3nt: TGTGCCAGCAGCTTGAGTGGCTGGGGATCGACTGAAGCTTTCTTT; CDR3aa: CASSLSGWGSTEAFF
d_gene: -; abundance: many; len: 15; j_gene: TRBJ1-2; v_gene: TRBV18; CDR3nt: TGTGCCAGCTCACCCACGGGCAGGGGCCTCGGAGGCTACACCTTC; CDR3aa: CASSPTGRGLGGYTF
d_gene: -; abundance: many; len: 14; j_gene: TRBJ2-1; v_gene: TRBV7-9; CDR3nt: TGTGCCAGCAGCCGACGGACGCTTTACAATGAGCAGTTCTTC; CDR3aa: CASSRRTLYNEQFF
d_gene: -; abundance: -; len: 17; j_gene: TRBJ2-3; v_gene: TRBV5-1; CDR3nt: TGCGCCAGCAGCTTGTCCGGCAGGGTCGATGGCACAGATACGCAGTATTTT; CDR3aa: CASSLSGRVDGTDTQYF
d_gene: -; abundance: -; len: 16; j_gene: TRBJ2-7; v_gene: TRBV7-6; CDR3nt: TGTGCCAGCAGCTTAGGAGGTAGCGGAACTACCTACGAGCAGTACTTC; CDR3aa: CASSLGGSGTTYEQYF
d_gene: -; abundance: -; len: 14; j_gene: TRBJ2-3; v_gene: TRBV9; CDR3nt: TGTGCCAGCAGCGCTGAGTTACGATCAGATACGCAGTATTTT; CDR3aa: CASSAELRSDTQYF
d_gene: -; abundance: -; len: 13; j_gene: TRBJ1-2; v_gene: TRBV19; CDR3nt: TGTGCCAGTAGTATACAGGTCCCTGATGGCTACACCTTC; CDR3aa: CASSIQVPDGYTF
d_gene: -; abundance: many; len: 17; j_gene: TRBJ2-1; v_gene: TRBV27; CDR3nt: TGTGCCAGCAATCCCACACGGGGCGGAGGGCCGGGGAATGAGCAGTTCTTC; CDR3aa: CASNPTRGGGPGNEQFF
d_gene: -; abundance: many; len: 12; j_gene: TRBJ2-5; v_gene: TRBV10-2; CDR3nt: TGCGCCGCGGGGCCCCAGGTTGTGACCCAGTACTTC; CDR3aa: CAAGPQVVTQYF
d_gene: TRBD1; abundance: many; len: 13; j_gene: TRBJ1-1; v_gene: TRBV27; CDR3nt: TGTGCCAGCGGGCGGACAGGAAGGACTGAAGCTTTCTTT; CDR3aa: CASGRTGRTEAFF
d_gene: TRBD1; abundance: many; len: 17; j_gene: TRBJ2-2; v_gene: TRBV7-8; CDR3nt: TGTGCCAGCAGCTTAGGGACAGGATCGGGGAGCACCGGGGAGCTGTTTTTT; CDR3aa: CASSLGTGSGSTGELFF
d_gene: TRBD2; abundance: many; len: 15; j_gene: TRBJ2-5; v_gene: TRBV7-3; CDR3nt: TGTGCCAGCAGCTTAACGCTGAGCGGGGGGGAGACCCAGTACTTC; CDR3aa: CASSLTLSGGETQYF
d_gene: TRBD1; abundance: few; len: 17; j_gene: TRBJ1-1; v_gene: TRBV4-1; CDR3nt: TGCGCCAGCAGCCAGATTCCGGGACAGGGTGGCGACACTGAAGCTTTCTTT; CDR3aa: CASSQIPGQGGDTEAFF
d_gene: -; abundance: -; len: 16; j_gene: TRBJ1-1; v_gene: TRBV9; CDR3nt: TGTGCCAGCAGCGTAGAGAGCTATGGGGGGAACACTGAAGCTTTCTTT; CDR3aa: CASSVESYGGNTEAFF
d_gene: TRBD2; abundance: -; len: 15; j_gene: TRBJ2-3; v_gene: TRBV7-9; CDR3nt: TGTGCCAGCAGCTTAAAGCGGGATCAAGCAGATACGCAGTATTTT; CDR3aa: CASSLKRDQADTQYF
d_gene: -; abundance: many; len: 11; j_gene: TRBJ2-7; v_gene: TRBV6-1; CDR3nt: TGTGCCAGCATGTTGGCCTACGAGCAGTACTTC; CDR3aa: CASMLAYEQYF
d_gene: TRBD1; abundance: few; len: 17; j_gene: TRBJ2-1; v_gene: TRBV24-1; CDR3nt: TGTGCCACCAGTGATTCGCACAGGGGGAGAAGTATACATGAGCAGTTCTTC; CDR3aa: CATSDSHRGRSIHEQFF
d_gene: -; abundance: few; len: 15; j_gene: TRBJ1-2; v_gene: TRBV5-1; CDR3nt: TGCGCCAGCAGCTTTACCCCGGGACACCCTTACGGCTACACCTTC; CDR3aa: CASSFTPGHPYGYTF
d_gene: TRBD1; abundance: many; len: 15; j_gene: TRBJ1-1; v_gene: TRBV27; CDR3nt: TGTGCCAGCAGTTTATCGGCGACAGGGACCACTGAAGCTTTCTTT; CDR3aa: CASSLSATGTTEAFF
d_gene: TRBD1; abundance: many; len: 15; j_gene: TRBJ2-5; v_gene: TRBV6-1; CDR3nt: TGTGCCAGCAGTGTACTTGACAGGGGGTGGGAGACCCAGTACTTC; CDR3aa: CASSVLDRGWETQYF
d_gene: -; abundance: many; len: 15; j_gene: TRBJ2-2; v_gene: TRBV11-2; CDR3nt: TGTGCCAGCAGCTTAGAAGGCGCGAACACCGGGGAGCTGTTTTTT; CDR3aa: CASSLEGANTGELFF
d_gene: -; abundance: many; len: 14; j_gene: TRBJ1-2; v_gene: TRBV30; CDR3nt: TGTGCCTGGACGGCGGGCAGACCTACCTATGGCTACACCTTC; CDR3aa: CAWTAGRPTYGYTF
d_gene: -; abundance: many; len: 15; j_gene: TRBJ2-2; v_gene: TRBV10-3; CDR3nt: TGTGCCATCAGAAAGACAGAACAGAACACCGGGGAGCTGTTTTTT; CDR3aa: CAIRKTEQNTGELFF
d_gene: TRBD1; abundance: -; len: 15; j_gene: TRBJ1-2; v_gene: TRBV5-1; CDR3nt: TGCGCCAGCAGCTCGGGGGCAGGGGGGAACTATGGCTACACCTTC; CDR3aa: CASSSGAGGNYGYTF
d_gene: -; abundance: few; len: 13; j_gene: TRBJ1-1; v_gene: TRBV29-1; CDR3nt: TGCGAGGGCATTAGAGAGGGGAACACTGAAGCTTTCTTT; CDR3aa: CEGIREGNTEAFF